These T cell receptor beta chains were read from a single sample in a study of blood T cells in healthy people across ages. TCRdb recomputed calls from the 5' RACE reads with MiXCR, one row per CDR3 protein. The sample shows fewer than 800,000 distinct CDR3 sequences, under 25% of them seen only once. Material for sequencing was blood. Receptor source: an older man in good health. CDR3s include the opening cysteine and the closing phenylalanine or tryptophan. D genes are given only for firm matches. The size entry is marked missing in some rows and otherwise reads once, few, many or a size class.

clone size	D gene	V gene	J gene	CDR3 protein	CDR3 DNA
NA	TRBD2	TRBV12-3/TRBV12-4	TRBJ2-1	CASSLSLAGEQFF	TGTGCCAGCAGTTTGAGTCTAGCGGGAGAGCAGTTCTTC
many	NA	TRBV2	TRBJ2-5	CASSENRDDETQYF	TGTGCCAGCAGTGAAAACAGGGATGATGAGACCCAGTACTTC
few	NA	TRBV2	TRBJ1-3	CASSDSVTTIYF	TGTGCCAGCAGTGACTCCGTTACTACCATATATTTT
few	NA	TRBV5-1	TRBJ1-1	CASAPSSVNTEAFF	TGCGCCAGCGCCCCCTCAAGCGTGAACACTGAAGCTTTCTTT
NA	TRBD1	TRBV5-1	TRBJ1-4	CASKPTGASNEKLFF	TGCGCCAGCAAGCCTACAGGGGCCAGCAATGAAAAACTGTTTTTT
few	NA	TRBV20-1	TRBJ2-7	CSATGRGGGPSYEQYF	TGCAGTGCTACGGGAAGAGGGGGAGGGCCTTCCTACGAGCAGTACTTC
few	NA	TRBV4-1	TRBJ2-3	CASSQDNRLSLRDTQYF	TGCGCCAGCAGCCAAGATAACAGGCTATCCCTGAGAGATACGCAGTATTTT
few	NA	TRBV2	TRBJ1-4	CASSSGGQINEKLFF	TGTGCCAGCAGTTCCGGGGGACAAATTAATGAAAAACTGTTTTTT
NA	TRBD2	TRBV12-3/TRBV12-4	TRBJ2-7	CASSLGLAGTIYEQYF	TGTGCCAGCAGTTTAGGACTAGCGGGAACAATTTACGAGCAGTACTTC
few	NA	TRBV7-9	TRBJ1-2	CASSLAGPPNYGYTF	TGTGCCAGCAGCTTAGCAGGCCCCCCTAACTATGGCTACACCTTC
NA	NA	TRBV2	TRBJ2-5	CASSAERGETQYF	TGTGCCAGCAGTGCGGAGAGGGGGGAGACCCAGTACTTC
few	NA	TRBV2	TRBJ2-5	CASSGISREETQYF	TGTGCCAGCAGTGGTATCTCCAGGGAAGAGACCCAGTACTTC
many	NA	TRBV20-1	TRBJ2-7	CSARGESGGAYEQYF	TGCAGTGCTAGAGGGGAGTCGGGCGGGGCCTACGAGCAGTACTTC
NA	TRBD1	TRBV6-1	TRBJ2-1	CASSEDGTGTNEQFF	TGTGCCAGCAGTGAAGACGGGACAGGGACCAATGAGCAGTTCTTC
many	TRBD2	TRBV6-2/TRBV6-3	TRBJ2-3	CASSYKAGGPTDTQYF	TGTGCCAGCAGTTACAAAGCGGGAGGGCCAACCGATACGCAGTATTTT
NA	NA	TRBV7-9	TRBJ2-4	CASGSRGNIQYF	TGTGCCAGCGGATCGAGGGGAAACATTCAGTACTTC
many	NA	TRBV6-2/TRBV6-3	TRBJ2-1	CASRAPGQAYNEQFF	TGTGCCAGCAGGGCCCCCGGGCAGGCCTACAATGAGCAGTTCTTC
many	NA	TRBV3-1	TRBJ2-1	CASSQAGEQFF	TGTGCCAGCAGCCAGGCTGGTGAGCAGTTCTTC
NA	NA	TRBV15	TRBJ2-5	CATSRAPGEQETQYF	TGTGCCACCAGCAGAGCCCCAGGGGAACAAGAGACCCAGTACTTC
many	TRBD1	TRBV2	TRBJ1-2	CASKRPNRGRPYGYTF	TGTGCCAGCAAACGCCCTAACAGGGGGCGCCCCTATGGCTACACCTTC
few	NA	TRBV5-1	TRBJ2-2	CASSQGTTDTGELFF	TGCGCCAGCAGCCAAGGGACAACGGACACCGGGGAGCTGTTTTTT
NA	TRBD1	TRBV9	TRBJ2-2	CASSWRQGYNTGELFF	TGTGCCAGCAGCTGGAGACAGGGATATAACACCGGGGAGCTGTTTTTT
many	TRBD2	TRBV6-6	TRBJ2-7	CASGLPSGISYEQYF	TGTGCCAGCGGTCTCCCTAGCGGGATCTCCTACGAGCAGTACTTC
NA	NA	TRBV20-1	TRBJ1-1	CSAQRNKNTEAFF	TGCAGTGCTCAGAGGAACAAGAACACTGAAGCTTTCTTT
NA	TRBD1	TRBV12-3/TRBV12-4	TRBJ1-6	CASCLRQGDNSPLHF	TGTGCCAGCTGCCTTCGACAGGGGGATAATTCACCCCTCCACTTT
NA	TRBD2	TRBV9	TRBJ2-1	CASSRPGLAVSYNEQFF	TGTGCCAGCAGTCGCCCGGGACTAGCGGTTTCGTACAATGAGCAGTTCTTC